This T cell receptor (beta chain) was obtained from a study of blood T cells in healthy people across ages. Whole-study context: In model experiments, template switching was able to capture about one barcoded beta molecule for every two T cells that were present.

The people who gave samples were healthy Caucasians from Russia, aged 6 to 90. Isolation recovered at least 7 million PBMCs from every sample. CDR3 size: 13 residues. A note on this clonotype: A much larger clonotype is one base distant, so this may be a read error.

It was with a sample-barcoded 5' primer and a J-beta primer mix that a second PCR of roughly 6 to 12 cycles was run. MiXCR, applied by TCRdb to the 5' RACE reads, yields one record per CDR3 protein. The table has 1,500,000 or so distinct CDR3 sequences, under 55% seen once. Sample: blood. This clonotype originated in a woman aged 18 to 35 in good health. The J gene is TRBJ2-5, the V gene TRBV12-3 or TRBV12-4, with unresolved D. The J call may be mistaken, given a closer DNA end match to TRBJ2-7. Here the CDR3 reads CASSLPPFYEQYF. DNA of the CDR3: TGTGCCAGCAGTCTACCCCCATTCTACGAGCAGTACTTC.